This is a list of T cell receptor beta chains from one sample in a study of CD8 T cells in cerebrospinal fluid in Alzheimer's disease. TCRdb reprocessed the 10x single-cell sequencing reads and stores each CDR3 protein as one record, lacking DNA. The sample includes 650 to 700 distinct CDR3 sequences. Source material: cerebrospinal fluid. These receptor sequences come from a human donor in good health. CDR3s include the opening cysteine and the closing phenylalanine or tryptophan. Size is omitted from some rows. Given values are once, few, many or a class for expanded clones.

v_gene	abundance	j_gene	CDR3aa
TRBV7-2	medium-sized	TRBJ1-3	CASSLNRGGSGNTIYF
TRBV5-1	medium-sized	TRBJ1-1	CASSLMNTEAFF
TRBV5-1	medium-sized	TRBJ2-5	CASSFSGRGGQETQYF
TRBV12-3/TRBV12-4	large	TRBJ2-3	CASTLRAYTDTQYF
TRBV19	NA	TRBJ1-6	CASGQYNSPLHF
TRBV7-9	large	TRBJ1-1	CASSGGGRAFGFF
TRBV2	medium-sized	TRBJ2-4	CASINEVAAAKNIQYF
TRBV12-3/TRBV12-4	large	TRBJ1-2	CASTSHSPDIWGYGYTF
TRBV6-5	NA	TRBJ1-2	CASNPYMGGLSGYTF
TRBV29-1	medium-sized	TRBJ1-1	CSVEGGHGQYTEAFF
TRBV9	large	TRBJ1-4	CASSYTGGTEKLFF
TRBV13	medium-sized	TRBJ1-2	CASSTGGLGYGYTF
TRBV2	medium-sized	TRBJ1-5	CASSGQGRFSNQPQHF
TRBV2	large	TRBJ2-7	CASRGTGTKNEQYF
TRBV13	NA	TRBJ1-1	CASRQYTEAFF
TRBV3-1	medium-sized	TRBJ1-5	CASSPPSQQPQHF
TRBV2	medium-sized	TRBJ1-2	CASSVDRNYGYTF
TRBV29-1	medium-sized	TRBJ1-2	CSSREGDYGYTF
TRBV6-1	NA	TRBJ2-1	CASTRGSRQNNEQFF
TRBV2	medium-sized	TRBJ1-6	CASSESAGRNNSPLHF
TRBV2	medium-sized	TRBJ2-3	CASSERGVESDTQYF
TRBV20-1	large	TRBJ1-5	CSASDRDGQPQHF
TRBV7-6	large	TRBJ2-1	CASSLTGGPDNEQFF
TRBV5-5	medium-sized	TRBJ2-7	CASSLGPGGNYEQYF
TRBV2	large	TRBJ2-1	CASSEALDSYNEQFF
TRBV5-1	medium-sized	TRBJ1-4	CASSLAPLGEKLFF
TRBV9	medium-sized	TRBJ1-3	CASKQGAIGNTIYF